One sample yielded the 3 T cell receptor beta chains listed below, sequenced in a study of cytomegalovirus exposure and HLA in healthy donors. 13 Jbeta primers and 60 Vbeta primers were used for the PCR. Method: immunoSEQ multiplex PCR; TCRdb's copy keeps in-frame clones and lacks some. This table holds roughly 180,000 clones, under 90% found once. The sample taken for sequencing was PBMCs. The receptors shown here come from a male donor in good health and CMV-seronegative.

The chain employs TRBV10-3 and TRBJ2-5; TRBD2 matches at 11 bases. J was trimmed by 4 bases and V by 3 bases; bases with no gene match: 4. The CDR3 has 15 amino acids. From germline, CDR1 is ENHRY and CDR2 SYGVKD. CDR3 residues: CAISDVGLAGETQYF. In DNA, the CDR3 is TGTGCCATCAGTGATGTCGGACTAGCGGGAGAGACCCAGTACTTC.

A few counts support this clone. The chain is built from TRBV18 and TRBJ1-4, with D perhaps TRBD1 (5 bases). The V and J ends lost 3 bases and 0 bases respectively, with 8 bases between them. The CDR3 totals 15 residues. Germline V gives CDR1 KGHSH, CDR2 LQKENI. The CDR3 sequence: CASSPTDSTNEKLFF. The CDR3 bases are TGTGCCAGCTCACCGACAGACTCAACTAATGAAAAACTGTTTTTT.

V gene TRBV5-1 combines with J gene TRBJ1-2; perhaps TRBD1 as D (5 bases). V gave up 4 bases and J gave up 7 bases, with 14 bases separating them. This CDR3 region has 13 residues. The germline CDR1 and CDR2 sequences are SGHRS and YFSETQ. The CDR3 protein is CASSLDPGLGYTF. CDR3 nucleotide sequence: TGCGCCAGCAGCCTGGACCCAGGGCTTGGCTACACCTTC.